This TCR beta chain comes out of a study of response to subunit inactivated influenza vaccine. The study, taken as a whole, reports: There was a suggestion from the authors that each seasonal influenza vaccination recruits few new T cells.

The CDR3 spans 15 residues. V shed 3 bases and J 5 bases; nucleotides not matched to a gene: 6. MiXCR, run by TCRdb on the RT-PCR reads, gives a single entry per CDR3 protein. This table holds about 520,000 distinct CDR3 sequences, about 25% found once. With regard to this clonotype: Its antigen is not identified.

The sample in question was CD4+ T cells sorted from PBMCs, obtained around 5 days after vaccination. This chain joins TRBV12-3 or TRBV12-4 and TRBJ2-2; 7 nucleotides match TRBD1. The source of this sequence is a man in his fifties who received an inactivated influenza vaccine. CDR3 in amino acids: CASSLGQKTTGELFF. CDR3 sequence (DNA): TGTGCCAGCAGTTTGGGACAGAAGACTACCGGGGAGCTGTTTTTT.